The rows below give T cell receptor beta chains drawn from one sample of a study of blood T cell repertoires in COVID-19. Method: immunoSEQ multiplex PCR; TCRdb's copy keeps in-frame clones and lacks some. The sample records roughly 500,000 clones, roughly nine tenths being singletons. Sequencing was carried out using PBMCs or T cells enriched from blood (not recorded which). The receptors derive from a woman between 55 and 75 years old who had recovered from COVID-19. The CDR3 runs from the conserved cysteine through the conserved F or W. A D gene is named only where the DNA matches it firmly. The listing skips clone size in some rows; elsewhere it reads once, few, many or a size class.

J: TRBJ1-5; V: TRBV6-5; size: -; D: -; DNA: TGTGCCAGCAGTTACATCAGAGGCCAGCCCCAGCATTTT; CDR3: CASSYIRGQPQHF
J: TRBJ2-1; V: TRBV5-1; size: -; D: TRBD2; DNA: TGCGCCACTTCTAAAGGAGGCGGGGGGGTGTACAATGAGCAGTTCTTC; CDR3: CATSKGGGGVYNEQFF
J: TRBJ1-1; V: TRBV5-1; size: -; D: TRBD1; DNA: TGCGCCAGCCAGACAGGGGGGAACACTGAAGCTTTCTTT; CDR3: CASQTGGNTEAFF
J: TRBJ1-1; V: TRBV18; size: -; D: -; DNA: TGTGCCAGCTCACTGGACAGTAACACTGAAGCTTTCTTT; CDR3: CASSLDSNTEAFF
J: TRBJ1-2; V: TRBV7-2; size: -; D: TRBD1; DNA: TGTGCCAGCAGCTTAGGAGGGACAGGATACTCTAACTATGGCTACACCTTC; CDR3: CASSLGGTGYSNYGYTF
J: TRBJ1-4; V: TRBV6-6; size: -; D: -; DNA: TGTGCCAGCAGTTACGGTGGCAATAATGAAAAACTGTTTTTT; CDR3: CASSYGGNNEKLFF
J: TRBJ2-5; V: TRBV27; size: -; D: TRBD2; DNA: TGTGCCAGCAGTTCGTTAGCGGGGGCCAGGATAGAGACCCAGTACTTC; CDR3: CASSSLAGARIETQYF
J: TRBJ2-3; V: TRBV2; size: -; D: -; DNA: TGTGCCAGCAGTGAACCAGGTGGGAGCACAGATACGCAGTATTTT; CDR3: CASSEPGGSTDTQYF
J: TRBJ1-1; V: TRBV5-1; size: -; D: -; DNA: TGCGCCAGCAGTGGGGCTGGAGTGGAGGCTTTCTTT; CDR3: CASSGAGVEAFF
J: TRBJ2-1; V: TRBV11-2; size: few; D: -; DNA: TGTGCCAGCACCTCGACAGGTATTAGCTACAATGAGCAGTTCTTC; CDR3: CASTSTGISYNEQFF
J: TRBJ1-2; V: TRBV14; size: -; D: TRBD1; DNA: TGTGCCAGCAGCCCCAGGGGACAGGGGGTACTTAACTATGGCTACACCTTC; CDR3: CASSPRGQGVLNYGYTF
J: TRBJ1-4; V: TRBV6-6; size: -; D: -; DNA: TGTGCCAGCAGTTACGGGGCAGGGGTAGAAAAACTGTTTTTT; CDR3: CASSYGAGVEKLFF
J: TRBJ1-5; V: TRBV28; size: -; D: -; DNA: TGTGCCAGCAGTTTGGACGGGAATAGCAATCAGCCCCAGCATTTT; CDR3: CASSLDGNSNQPQHF
J: TRBJ2-3; V: TRBV27; size: -; D: TRBD1; DNA: TGTGCCAGCAGCGCGGACAGGGGGGCAGATACGCAGTATTTT; CDR3: CASSADRGADTQYF
J: TRBJ1-6; V: TRBV7-9; size: -; D: TRBD1; DNA: TGTGCCAGCAGCAGCCTTCAGGGGGTAAATTCACCCCTCCACTTT; CDR3: CASSSLQGVNSPLHF
J: TRBJ1-2; V: TRBV28; size: -; D: -; DNA: TGTGCCAGCACCCGGGGGGGGTTAAACTATGGCTACACCTTC; CDR3: CASTRGGLNYGYTF
J: TRBJ1-6; V: TRBV5-6; size: -; D: -; DNA: TGTGCCAGCAGCTTGTCCCAGGGATATAATTCACCCCTCCACTTT; CDR3: CASSLSQGYNSPLHF
J: TRBJ2-2; V: TRBV7-9; size: -; D: -; DNA: TGTGCCAGCAGCCGCCGGTCCGGGGAGCTGTTTTTT; CDR3: CASSRRSGELFF
J: TRBJ2-7; V: TRBV2; size: -; D: -; DNA: TGTGCCAGCAGTGACGTAAGACTAGTTCACGAGCAGTACTTC; CDR3: CASSDVRLVHEQYF
J: TRBJ2-5; V: TRBV27; size: -; D: TRBD1; DNA: TGTGCCAGCTCTCGGACAGGGACTGTCGGAGAGACCCAGTACTTC; CDR3: CASSRTGTVGETQYF
J: TRBJ1-2; V: TRBV2; size: -; D: -; DNA: TGTGCCAGCAGTGGTGGGGAGAGAGGCTACACCTTC; CDR3: CASSGGERGYTF
J: TRBJ1-4; V: TRBV28; size: once; D: -; DNA: TGTGCCAGCAGTTTAGTTCAGGGAAATGAAAAACTGTTTTTT; CDR3: CASSLVQGNEKLFF
J: TRBJ1-4; V: TRBV6-5; size: -; D: -; DNA: TGTGCCAGCAGGAATGGGGCATCTAATGAAAAACTGTTTTTT; CDR3: CASRNGASNEKLFF
J: TRBJ1-1; V: TRBV24-1; size: once; D: -; DNA: TGTGCCACCAGTGATTACGGTGAAGCTTTCTTT; CDR3: CATSDYGEAFF
J: TRBJ2-4; V: TRBV2; size: -; D: TRBD1; DNA: TGTGCCAGCAACCTGGACAGGGATCAGAACATTCAGTACTTC; CDR3: CASNLDRDQNIQYF
J: TRBJ2-1; V: TRBV29-1; size: once; D: TRBD1; DNA: TGCAGCGTTGCCCAGGGGGTTGGTGGTGAGCAGTTCTTC; CDR3: CSVAQGVGGEQFF
J: TRBJ2-4; V: TRBV15; size: -; D: TRBD2; DNA: TGTGCCACCAGCAGAGATAGCGGGGTCGCCAAAAACATTCAGTACTTC; CDR3: CATSRDSGVAKNIQYF
J: TRBJ1-3; V: TRBV5-8; size: -; D: -; DNA: TGTGCCAGCAGCTTGGGGTCCACTACTGGAAACACCATATATTTT; CDR3: CASSLGSTTGNTIYF
J: TRBJ2-2; V: TRBV28; size: -; D: TRBD1; DNA: TGTGCCAGCAGTGGCAGGGGGCGGACCGGGGAGCTGTTTTTT; CDR3: CASSGRGRTGELFF
J: TRBJ1-2; V: TRBV5-1; size: once; D: -; DNA: TGCGCCAGCAGCTTGGCGGGGGGTGGATATGGCTACACCTTC; CDR3: CASSLAGGGYGYTF
J: TRBJ2-7; V: TRBV2; size: -; D: TRBD1; DNA: TGTGCCAGCAGGGGGACAGGGGCCTACGAGCAGTACTTC; CDR3: CASRGTGAYEQYF
J: TRBJ1-6; V: TRBV10-3; size: -; D: -; DNA: TGTGCCATCAGTGAGTCTACTGACAGTAATTCACCCCTCCACTTT; CDR3: CAISESTDSNSPLHF
J: TRBJ1-2; V: TRBV2; size: -; D: TRBD1; DNA: TGTGCCAGCAGTCCAGGATCGGGACAGGGGTATGGCTACACCTTC; CDR3: CASSPGSGQGYGYTF